The present entry profiles one T cell receptor (beta chain) with its context. Antigen: not known. The data derive from a study of T cell responses to AZD1222 COVID-19 vaccine. Study results and caveats: AZD1222 recipients seropositive at baseline numbered only five to seven. It should be noted that donors were predominantly white British and more often female, and clonal diversity was possibly underestimated. Spike-specific TCR repertoires showed rising breadth and depth after two AZD1222 doses.

Deletions cut 7 bases from V and 2 bases from J, with 7 bases between. The CDR3 spans 12 residues. Germline V gene lookup returns CDR1 MNHEY and CDR2 SVGAGI. Sequenced by immunoSEQ multiplex PCR; TCRdb stores in-frame clones only, minus some. Here the sample spans roughly 100,000 clones, approximately 81% being singletons. The clonotype was recovered from an adult in good health. The sample consisted of peripheral blood, taken on day 0 of AZD1222 vaccination. The chain recombines TRBV6-5 with TRBJ2-3; D not certain. The CDR3 loop is CASTGSTDTQYF. Written as DNA, the CDR3 is TGTGCCAGCACCGGTTCCACAGATACGCAGTATTTT.